These T cell receptor beta chains were read from a single sample in a study of Ad26.COV2.S vaccination and SARS-CoV-2 variants. Using immunoSEQ multiplex PCR, the repertoire was profiled, and TCRdb retains in-frame clones only, with some absent. The sample includes some 340,000 clones, 86% of them seen just once. The source material was peripheral blood, sampled in a trial of Ad26.COV2.S vaccine versus placebo. The receptors derive from a person aged 18-60 years who received the Ad26.COV2.S COVID-19 vaccine or a placebo. Both conserved end residues are part of each CDR3. A D gene is named only where the DNA matches it firmly. Clone size is shown for a subset of rows, as once, few, many or a class of expanded clone.

>TRBJ1-2|TRBV5-1|NA|NA
CASSLLGDGTYGYTF
TGCGCCAGCAGCTTGCTTGGCGATGGGACCTATGGCTACACCTTC
>TRBJ1-3|TRBV18|once|NA
CASSRGNTIYF
TGTGCCAGCTCACGGGGAAACACCATATATTTT
>TRBJ1-4|TRBV30|NA|NA
CAWSIQSGINEKLFF
TGTGCCTGGAGTATACAATCCGGGATAAATGAAAAACTGTTTTTT
>TRBJ1-4|TRBV5-1|NA|TRBD1
CASSFVTGDEKLFF
TGCGCCAGCAGCTTCGTGACAGGGGATGAAAAACTGTTTTTT
>TRBJ2-7|TRBV7-2|NA|NA
CASSPETSYEQYF
TGTGCCAGCAGCCCAGAGACCTCCTACGAGCAGTACTTC
>TRBJ1-1|TRBV20-1|few|NA
CSASGGGDTEAFF
TGCAGTGCTAGTGGGGGGGGAGACACTGAAGCTTTCTTT
>TRBJ2-3|TRBV3-1/TRBV3-2|NA|NA
CASSQTQSSRVITDTQYF
TGTGCCAGCAGTCAAACTCAATCCAGCAGGGTTATCACAGATACGCAGTATTTT
>TRBJ1-1|TRBV5-1|once|NA
CASSLVVGYTEAFF
TGCGCCAGCAGCTTGGTAGTGGGATACACTGAAGCTTTCTTT
>TRBJ1-4|TRBV15|NA|NA
CATSRSRYEKLFF
TGTGCCACCAGCAGATCCCGGTATGAAAAACTGTTTTTT
>TRBJ1-3|TRBV9|NA|NA
CASSVEAPGRGITGNTIYF
TGTGCCAGCAGCGTAGAGGCCCCCGGCAGGGGTATTACCGGAAACACCATATATTTT
>TRBJ1-5|TRBV3-1/TRBV3-2|NA|NA
CASSQIGRSNQPQHF
TGTGCCAGCAGCCAGATAGGACGGAGCAATCAGCCCCAGCATTTT
>TRBJ2-7|TRBV4-1|NA|NA
CASSQADAPYEQYF
TGCGCCAGCAGCCAAGCCGATGCTCCGTACGAGCAGTACTTC
>TRBJ1-1|TRBV10-3|NA|NA
CAISGKDRPNTEAFF
TGTGCCATCAGTGGGAAGGACAGACCGAACACTGAAGCTTTCTTT
>TRBJ1-5|TRBV7-2|NA|NA
CASSLAGGGSGPQHF
TGTGCCAGCAGCTTAGCGGGGGGCGGTTCAGGGCCCCAGCATTTT
>TRBJ1-2|TRBV11-2|NA|NA
CASRGYGTNYGYTF
TGTGCCAGCAGGGGGTACGGTACTAACTATGGCTACACCTTC
>TRBJ2-1|TRBV4-1|NA|TRBD1
CASSHPGQGDYNEQFF
TGCGCCAGCAGCCACCCGGGACAGGGCGATTATAATGAGCAGTTCTTC
>TRBJ1-1|TRBV18|NA|NA
CASSPRGDTEAFF
TGTGCCAGCTCCCCCCGGGGAGACACTGAAGCTTTCTTT
>TRBJ2-5|TRBV5-6|NA|TRBD2
CASSAGTSGSWTQYF
TGTGCCAGCAGCGCCGGGACTAGCGGGTCCTGGACCCAGTACTTC
>TRBJ2-3|TRBV18|few|TRBD2
CASSPRTSGTDTQYF
TGTGCCAGCTCACCTCGGACTAGCGGAACAGATACGCAGTATTTT
>TRBJ1-2|TRBV6-1|NA|NA
CASSERFSGPGYTF
TGTGCCAGCAGTGAAAGGTTCTCAGGGCCGGGCTACACCTTC
>TRBJ1-4|TRBV18|once|NA
CASSLLEGEKLFF
TGTGCCAGCTCCTTGCTAGAGGGCGAAAAACTGTTTTTT
>TRBJ1-2|TRBV29-1|NA|NA
CSVGSPGSTYGYTF
TGCAGCGTTGGCAGCCCAGGGTCAACCTATGGCTACACCTTC
>TRBJ2-7|TRBV6-5|NA|NA
CASLTSRQGGDEQYF
TGTGCCAGCCTTACGAGCAGGCAGGGGGGCGACGAGCAGTACTTC
>TRBJ2-1|TRBV7-9|NA|TRBD2
CASSLAERGGLENNEQFF
TGTGCCAGCAGCTTAGCGGAACGGGGGGGCCTAGAAAACAATGAGCAGTTCTTC
>TRBJ2-5|TRBV25-1|NA|NA
CASSEFSGTLKETQYF
TGTGCCAGCAGTGAATTTTCCGGAACCCTTAAAGAGACCCAGTACTTC
>TRBJ1-2|TRBV5-5|NA|NA
CASSSGDFDGYTF
TGTGCCAGCAGTTCCGGCGATTTCGATGGCTACACCTTC
>TRBJ2-2|TRBV5-1|NA|NA
CASAGALTTGELFF
TGCGCCAGCGCGGGGGCGTTGACCACCGGGGAGCTGTTTTTT
>TRBJ1-1|TRBV7-2|NA|NA
CASSLAAGRSTEAFF
TGTGCCAGCAGCTTAGCTGCCGGGAGAAGCACTGAAGCTTTCTTT
>TRBJ1-2|TRBV6-5|NA|NA
CASSSGFYGYTF
TGTGCCAGCAGCTCGGGGTTCTATGGCTACACCTTC
>TRBJ1-2|TRBV3-1/TRBV3-2|few|NA
CASSQDSWGYGYTF
TGTGCCAGCAGCCAAGATTCTTGGGGATATGGCTACACCTTC
>TRBJ1-6|TRBV29-1|NA|TRBD1
CSVETGTGGRADGSPLHF
TGCAGCGTTGAAACCGGGACAGGGGGCAGAGCGGACGGGTCACCCCTCCACTTT
>TRBJ1-6|TRBV19|few|NA
CASSDNLGSPLHF
TGTGCCAGTTCGGACAATTTAGGTTCACCCCTCCACTTT
>TRBJ2-3|TRBV2|NA|TRBD1
CASKGDRVGTDTQYF
TGTGCCAGCAAAGGGGACAGGGTTGGCACAGATACGCAGTATTTT
>TRBJ2-5|TRBV7-2|NA|NA
CASSFTRWGPVETQYF
TGTGCCAGCAGCTTTACTCGGTGGGGACCTGTGGAGACCCAGTACTTC
>TRBJ1-2|TRBV5-1|NA|NA
CASSLAAAYGYTF
TGCGCCAGCAGCTTGGCGGCGGCCTATGGCTACACCTTC
>TRBJ1-4|TRBV6-2/TRBV6-3|NA|NA
CASSYSAGSFLEKLFF
TGTGCCAGCAGTTACTCGGCGGGTAGCTTTCTCGAAAAACTGTTTTTT
>TRBJ1-2|TRBV19|NA|NA
CASTQALDRKSSIYGYTF
TGTGCCAGTACCCAAGCGTTGGACAGAAAATCCTCCATCTATGGCTACACCTTC
>TRBJ2-7|TRBV6-5|NA|NA
CASSSNTGREQYF
TGTGCCAGCAGCAGCAACACGGGGCGCGAGCAGTACTTC
>TRBJ1-4|TRBV5-1|once|NA
CASSLLGHPNEKLFF
TGCGCCAGCAGCTTGCTGGGACATCCTAATGAAAAACTGTTTTTT
>TRBJ2-6|TRBV6-2/TRBV6-3|NA|NA
CASSPGVNGANVLTF
TGTGCCAGCAGCCCAGGGGTGAATGGGGCCAACGTCCTGACTTTC